The rows below give T cell receptor beta chains drawn from one sample of a study of regulatory T cells in long-lasting Graves disease. One entry per CDR3 protein results from TCRdb running MiXCR on the multiplex PCR reads. The sample has about 400,000 distinct CDR3 sequences; 20% are singletons. The sample here was peripheral blood mononuclear cells (PBMCs), taken when the disease was refractory, from a patient treated with antithyroid drugs. The receptors were sampled from a female donor with Graves disease. Each CDR3 is given with its conserved first and last residue. A D gene is named only where the DNA matches it firmly. Size is omitted from some rows. Given values are once, few, many or a class for expanded clones.

CDR3nt: TGTGCCAGCAGCTCTGACAGGCGCAATCAGCCCCAGCATTTT; CDR3aa: CASSSDRRNQPQHF; j_gene: TRBJ1-5; v_gene: TRBV28; len: 14; abundance: few; d_gene: NA
CDR3nt: TGTGCCTGGAGGGCGGGATCGAATGAGCAGTTCTTC; CDR3aa: CAWRAGSNEQFF; j_gene: TRBJ2-1; v_gene: TRBV30; len: 12; abundance: NA; d_gene: NA
CDR3nt: TGTGCCAGCAGTGAAATGGTACTAGCGGGAGGACAAGAGACCCAGTACTTC; CDR3aa: CASSEMVLAGGQETQYF; j_gene: TRBJ2-5; v_gene: TRBV6-1; len: 17; abundance: many; d_gene: TRBD2
CDR3nt: TGTGCCAGCAGCTCAGGGTGGAAGGTGACTGAAGCTTTCTTT; CDR3aa: CASSSGWKVTEAFF; j_gene: TRBJ1-1; v_gene: TRBV7-2; len: 14; abundance: many; d_gene: NA
CDR3nt: TGTGCCAGTAGAGGGCTAGCGGGAGTCGGGGAGCTGTTTTTT; CDR3aa: CASRGLAGVGELFF; j_gene: TRBJ2-2; v_gene: TRBV2; len: 14; abundance: few; d_gene: TRBD2
CDR3nt: TGCAGTGCTAGAGCTCCCGGGACAGGAAGGTACGAGCAGTACTTC; CDR3aa: CSARAPGTGRYEQYF; j_gene: TRBJ2-7; v_gene: TRBV20-1; len: 15; abundance: many; d_gene: TRBD1
CDR3nt: TGTGCCAGCAGTCCGTGGGCCTCAGGGTCGGAGCAGCCCCAGCATTTT; CDR3aa: CASSPWASGSEQPQHF; j_gene: TRBJ1-5; v_gene: TRBV27; len: 16; abundance: NA; d_gene: NA
CDR3nt: TGTGCCAGCAGCTTTTATTCAACTAATGAAAAACTGTTTTTT; CDR3aa: CASSFYSTNEKLFF; j_gene: TRBJ1-4; v_gene: TRBV28; len: 14; abundance: NA; d_gene: NA
CDR3nt: TGTGCCAGCAGCTTAGTAGATCGGGCGAACACCGGGGAGCTGTTTTTT; CDR3aa: CASSLVDRANTGELFF; j_gene: TRBJ2-2; v_gene: TRBV7-2; len: 16; abundance: NA; d_gene: NA
CDR3nt: TGTGCCAGCAGCTCTGGGAGTCAGACCGGGGAGCTGTTTTTT; CDR3aa: CASSSGSQTGELFF; j_gene: TRBJ2-2; v_gene: TRBV7-3; len: 14; abundance: NA; d_gene: NA
CDR3nt: TGTGCCTGGAGTGATGGAATCTCCTACGAGCAGTACTTC; CDR3aa: CAWSDGISYEQYF; j_gene: TRBJ2-7; v_gene: TRBV30; len: 13; abundance: many; d_gene: NA
CDR3nt: TGCGCCAGCAGCTTGGGAGGACCAGCTACGGACGAGCAGTACTTC; CDR3aa: CASSLGGPATDEQYF; j_gene: TRBJ2-7; v_gene: TRBV5-1; len: 15; abundance: NA; d_gene: NA
CDR3nt: TGTGCCAGCAGTGGACAAGCCTACGAGCAGTACTTC; CDR3aa: CASSGQAYEQYF; j_gene: TRBJ2-7; v_gene: TRBV12-3/TRBV12-4; len: 12; abundance: many; d_gene: NA
CDR3nt: TGTGCCAGCAGCTTAAAGGACAACCCATCCTACGAGCAGTACTTC; CDR3aa: CASSLKDNPSYEQYF; j_gene: TRBJ2-7; v_gene: TRBV7-2; len: 15; abundance: few; d_gene: NA
CDR3nt: TGTGCCAGCAGTTTGGCCGGACGGCTTAACTATGGCTACACCTTC; CDR3aa: CASSLAGRLNYGYTF; j_gene: TRBJ1-2; v_gene: TRBV12-3/TRBV12-4; len: 15; abundance: few; d_gene: NA
CDR3nt: TGTGCCAGCAGACCACGACTAGCGGGAGATATAGGCACCGGGGAGCTGTTTTTT; CDR3aa: CASRPRLAGDIGTGELFF; j_gene: TRBJ2-2; v_gene: TRBV7-9; len: 18; abundance: NA; d_gene: TRBD2
CDR3nt: TGTGCCAGCAAAAGCGGGTCCACCTACGAGCAGTACTTC; CDR3aa: CASKSGSTYEQYF; j_gene: TRBJ2-7; v_gene: TRBV2; len: 13; abundance: many; d_gene: NA
CDR3nt: TGTGCCAGCAGCCAAGGACAGGGAGAGGCCTACGAGCAGTACTTC; CDR3aa: CASSQGQGEAYEQYF; j_gene: TRBJ2-7; v_gene: TRBV4-2; len: 15; abundance: NA; d_gene: TRBD1
CDR3nt: TGTGCCAGCAGTTTACGCGGTAATTTCCCTTATGGCTACACCTTC; CDR3aa: CASSLRGNFPYGYTF; j_gene: TRBJ1-2; v_gene: TRBV28; len: 15; abundance: many; d_gene: NA
CDR3nt: TGTGCCAGCACCGATACAGGGGGTCCCTACAATGAGCAGTTCTTC; CDR3aa: CASTDTGGPYNEQFF; j_gene: TRBJ2-1; v_gene: TRBV12-3/TRBV12-4; len: 15; abundance: NA; d_gene: TRBD1